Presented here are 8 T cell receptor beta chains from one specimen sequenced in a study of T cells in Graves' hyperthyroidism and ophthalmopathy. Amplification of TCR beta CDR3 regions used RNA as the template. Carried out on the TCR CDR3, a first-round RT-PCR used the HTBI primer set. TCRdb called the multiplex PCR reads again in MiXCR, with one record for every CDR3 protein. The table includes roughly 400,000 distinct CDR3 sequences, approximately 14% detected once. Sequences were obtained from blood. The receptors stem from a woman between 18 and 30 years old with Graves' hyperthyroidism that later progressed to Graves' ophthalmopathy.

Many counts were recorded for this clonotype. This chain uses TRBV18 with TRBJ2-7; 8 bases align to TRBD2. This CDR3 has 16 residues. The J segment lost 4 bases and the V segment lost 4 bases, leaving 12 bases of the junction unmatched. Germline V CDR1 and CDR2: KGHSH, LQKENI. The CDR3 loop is CASSLFGGLDNYEQYF. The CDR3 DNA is TGTGCCAGCTCACTTTTTGGGGGACTAGATAATTACGAGCAGTACTTC. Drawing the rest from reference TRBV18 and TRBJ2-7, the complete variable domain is NAGVMQNPRHLVRRRGQEARLRCSPMKGHSHVYWYRQLPEEGLKFMVYLQKENIIDESGMPKERFSAEFPKEGPSILRIQQVVRGDSAAYFCASSLFGGLDNYEQYFGPGTRLTVT.

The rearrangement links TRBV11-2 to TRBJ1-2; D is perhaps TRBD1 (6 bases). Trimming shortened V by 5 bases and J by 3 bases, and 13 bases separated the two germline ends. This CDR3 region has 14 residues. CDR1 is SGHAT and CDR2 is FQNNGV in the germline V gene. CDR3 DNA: TGTGCCAGCAGCCGACTACAGGGTGACTATGGCTACACCTTC. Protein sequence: CASSRLQGDYGYTF.

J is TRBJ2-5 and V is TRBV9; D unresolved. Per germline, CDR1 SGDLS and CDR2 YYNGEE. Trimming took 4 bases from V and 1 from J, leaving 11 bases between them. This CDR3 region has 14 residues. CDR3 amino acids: CASSPSDIQETQYF. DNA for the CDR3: TGTGCCAGCAGCCCGTCCGACATCCAAGAGACCCAGTACTTC. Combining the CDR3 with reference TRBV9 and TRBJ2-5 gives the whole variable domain DSGVTQTPKHLITATGQRVTLRCSPRSGDLSVYWYQQSLDQGLQFLIQYYNGEERAKGNILERFSAQQFPDLHSELNLSSLELGDSALYFCASSPSDIQETQYFGPGTRLLVL.

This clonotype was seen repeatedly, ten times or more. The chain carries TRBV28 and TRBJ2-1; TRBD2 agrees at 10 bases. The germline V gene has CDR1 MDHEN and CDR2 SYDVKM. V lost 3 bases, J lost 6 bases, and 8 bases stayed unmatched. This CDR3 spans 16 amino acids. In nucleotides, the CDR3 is TGTGCCAGCAGTTTCCGGAGCGGGAGGGCCTTCAATGAGCAGTTCTTC. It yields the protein CASSFRSGRAFNEQFF.

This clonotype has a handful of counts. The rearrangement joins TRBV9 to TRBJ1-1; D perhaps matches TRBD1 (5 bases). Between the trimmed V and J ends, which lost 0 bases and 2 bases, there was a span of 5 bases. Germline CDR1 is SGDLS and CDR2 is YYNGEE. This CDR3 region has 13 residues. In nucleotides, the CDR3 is TGTGCCAGCAGCGTAGGGACAAACACTGAAGCTTTCTTT. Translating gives CASSVGTNTEAFF. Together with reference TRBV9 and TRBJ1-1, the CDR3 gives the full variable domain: DSGVTQTPKHLITATGQRVTLRCSPRSGDLSVYWYQQSLDQGLQFLIQYYNGEERAKGNILERFSAQQFPDLHSELNLSSLELGDSALYFCASSVGTNTEAFFGQGTRLTVV.

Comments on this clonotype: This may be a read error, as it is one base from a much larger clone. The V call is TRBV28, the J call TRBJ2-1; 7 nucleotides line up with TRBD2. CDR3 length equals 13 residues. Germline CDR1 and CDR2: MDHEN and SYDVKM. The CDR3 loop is CVSSSRTSNEQFF. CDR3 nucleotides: TGTGTCAGCAGTTCCAGGACTAGCAATGAGCAGTTCTTC.

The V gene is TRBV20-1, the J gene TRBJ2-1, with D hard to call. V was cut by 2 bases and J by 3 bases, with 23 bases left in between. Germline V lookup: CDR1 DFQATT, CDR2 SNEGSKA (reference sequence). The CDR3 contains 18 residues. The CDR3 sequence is CSARSPPKGSEIYNEQFF. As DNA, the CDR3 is TGCAGTGCTAGATCCCCCCCAAAAGGCAGCGAGATCTACAATGAGCAGTTCTTC.

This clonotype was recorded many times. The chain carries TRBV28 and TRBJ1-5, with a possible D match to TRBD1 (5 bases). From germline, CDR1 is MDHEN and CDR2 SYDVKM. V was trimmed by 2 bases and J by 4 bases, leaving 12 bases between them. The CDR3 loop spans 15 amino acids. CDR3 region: CASSLGLGGNQPQHF. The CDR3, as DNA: TGTGCCAGCAGTTTAGGGTTGGGGGGAAATCAGCCCCAGCATTTT.